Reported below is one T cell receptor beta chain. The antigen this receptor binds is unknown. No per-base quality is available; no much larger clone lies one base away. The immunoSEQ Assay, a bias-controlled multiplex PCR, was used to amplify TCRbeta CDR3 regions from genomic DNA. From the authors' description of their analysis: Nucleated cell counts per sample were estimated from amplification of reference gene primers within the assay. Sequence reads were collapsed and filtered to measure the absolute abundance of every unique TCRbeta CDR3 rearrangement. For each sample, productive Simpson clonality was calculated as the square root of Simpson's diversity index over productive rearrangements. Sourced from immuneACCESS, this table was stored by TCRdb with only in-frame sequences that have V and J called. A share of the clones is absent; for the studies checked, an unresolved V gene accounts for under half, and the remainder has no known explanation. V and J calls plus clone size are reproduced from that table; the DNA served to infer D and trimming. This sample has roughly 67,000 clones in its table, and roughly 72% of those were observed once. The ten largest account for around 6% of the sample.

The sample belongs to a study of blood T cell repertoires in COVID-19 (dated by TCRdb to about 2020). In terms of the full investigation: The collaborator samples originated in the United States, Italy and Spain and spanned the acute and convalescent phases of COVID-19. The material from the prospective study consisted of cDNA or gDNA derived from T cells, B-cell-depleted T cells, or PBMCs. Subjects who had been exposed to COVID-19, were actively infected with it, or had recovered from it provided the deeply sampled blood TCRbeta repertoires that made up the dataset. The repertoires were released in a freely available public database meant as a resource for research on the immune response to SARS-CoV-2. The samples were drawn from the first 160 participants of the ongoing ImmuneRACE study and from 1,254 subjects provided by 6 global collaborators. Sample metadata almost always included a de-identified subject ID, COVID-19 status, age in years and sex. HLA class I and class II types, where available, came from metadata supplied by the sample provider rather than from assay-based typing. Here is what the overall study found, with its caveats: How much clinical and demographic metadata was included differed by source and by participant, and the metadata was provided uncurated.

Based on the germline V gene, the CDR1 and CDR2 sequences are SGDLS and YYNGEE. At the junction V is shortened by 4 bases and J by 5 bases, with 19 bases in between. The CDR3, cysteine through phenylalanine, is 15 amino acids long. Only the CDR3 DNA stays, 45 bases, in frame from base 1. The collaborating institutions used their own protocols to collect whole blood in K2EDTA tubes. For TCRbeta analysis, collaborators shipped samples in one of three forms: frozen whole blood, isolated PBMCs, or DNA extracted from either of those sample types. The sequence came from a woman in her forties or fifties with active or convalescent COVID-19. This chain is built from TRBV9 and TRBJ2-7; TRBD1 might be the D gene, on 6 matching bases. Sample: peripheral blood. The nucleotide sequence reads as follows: TGTGCCAGCAGCTCAGGGGTCGAGGGAATCGACGAGCAGTACTTC. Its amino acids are CASSSGVEGIDEQYF. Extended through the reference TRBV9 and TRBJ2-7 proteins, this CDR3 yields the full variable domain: DSGVTQTPKHLITATGQRVTLRCSPRSGDLSVYWYQQSLDQGLQFLIQYYNGEERAKGNILERFSAQQFPDLHSELNLSSLELGDSALYFCASSSGVEGIDEQYFGPGTRLTVT.